This TCR beta chain was retrieved from a study of response to subunit inactivated influenza vaccine. Findings of the study overall: Each seasonal flu vaccination may recruit only limited new T cells, authors suggested.

Concerning this clonotype: The antigen is unknown. A much more abundant neighbour one base away suggests this may be a read error.

The CDR3 sequence is 14 residues long. The V end lost 5 bases, the J end lost 3 bases, and 13 bases lay between the germline ends. Germline values: CDR1 MRHNA, CDR2 SNTAGT. In TCRdb, the RT-PCR reads were re-called with MiXCR into one record per CDR3 protein. The table lists approximately 530,000 distinct CDR3 sequences, about an eighth of them singletons. The specimen was PBMCs from blood, collected 35 to 45 days after vaccination. This receptor was identified in a man aged 50-60 years who received an inactivated influenza vaccine. The chain uses TRBV6-4 and TRBJ1-1, with unresolved D. The CDR3 DNA reads TGTGCCAGCAGTAAGGAAGGATCAGACACTGAAGCTTTCTTT. Protein product: CASSKEGSDTEAFF.